What follows describes a single T cell receptor beta chain. No antigen is known for it. Then a second PCR, running roughly 7 to 11 cycles, was carried out with a sample-barcoded 5' primer and a J-beta primer mix. Each sample yielded at least 3 million CDR3-containing paired-end reads. TCRdb recomputed calls from the 5' RACE reads with MiXCR, one row per CDR3 protein. Of about 780,000 distinct CDR3 sequences listed, approximately 67% are singletons. The V gene lost 9 bases and the J gene lost 2 bases, with 16 bases spanning the gap. The CDR3 spans 14 residues. The data are from a study of blood T cells in healthy people across ages. Study results and limitations: Getting older went along with TCR beta diversity per million T cells dropping roughly linearly. Donor CMV infection status was unknown, possibly confounding age-related changes in expanded clonotypes.

The sample was blood. This TCR derives from a man aged 25 to 40 in good health. This sequence joins TRBV12-3 or TRBV12-4 and TRBJ1-2, with D tentatively TRBD1 (6 bases). The CDR3 loop is CASLLGGLNYGYTF. In DNA, the CDR3 is TGTGCCAGTCTCCTAGGGGGATTGAACTATGGCTACACCTTC.